This record covers a single T cell receptor beta chain. Its cognate antigen is unknown. These data come from a study of CD8 T cells in ankylosing spondylitis. Study-level findings and limits: Prior work had noted some motif variants in reactive arthritis blood and synovial fluid. Ankylosing spondylitis blood seemed to carry a telltale TCR beta motif made of under ten highly homologous variants.

V lost 4 bases and J lost 8, with 9 bases in between. Per germline, CDR1 MGHRA and CDR2 YSYEKL. This CDR3 is built from 12 residues. Each CDR3 protein gets one entry after TCRdb re-called the 5' RACE reads with MiXCR. The repertoire holds roughly 370,000 distinct CDR3 sequences, approximately 20% seen once, with 15% to 20% in the top ten. The source material was blood, either unsorted or a sorted T cell fraction (not recorded which). The J gene is TRBJ2-1, the V gene TRBV4-1; D is ambiguous. This clonotype was obtained from a male donor with ankylosing spondylitis. The CDR3 DNA is TGCGCCAGCAGCCCTGACTTCGATGAGCAGTTCTTC. Residues: CASSPDFDEQFF.